The clone carrying this TCR beta chain was counted many times. Its specificity is not known. This sample was included in a study of Graves' ophthalmopathy and Graves' hyperthyroidism. RNA transcripts were the source from which TCR beta CDR3 regions were amplified. The workflow started with a first-round RT-PCR run with HTBI primers and then moved on to a second-round multiplex PCR. TCRdb re-derived calls from the multiplex PCR reads in MiXCR, one entry per CDR3 protein. Seen here are under 350,000 distinct CDR3 sequences, 15% to 20% observed once, and the top ten hold approximately 13%. Every ophthalmopathy donor presented moderate-to-severe activity, CAS ≥3, NOSPECS ≥4 and duration under 3 months. Study-level results: Among thyroid clonotypes expanded above 0.001 frequency, most also appeared in blood.

Germline CDR1 and CDR2: SGDLS and YYNGEE. CDR3 size: 15 residues. The V end lost 1 base, the J end lost 0 bases, and 10 bases lay between the germline ends. The clonotype was recovered from an adult man with Graves' ophthalmopathy. Sequencing input: peripheral blood. The rearrangement links TRBV9 to TRBJ1-1, with unresolved D. The CDR3 spells CASSVRGGMNTEAFF. The CDR3 nucleotides are TGTGCCAGCAGCGTACGGGGTGGGATGAACACTGAAGCTTTCTTT.